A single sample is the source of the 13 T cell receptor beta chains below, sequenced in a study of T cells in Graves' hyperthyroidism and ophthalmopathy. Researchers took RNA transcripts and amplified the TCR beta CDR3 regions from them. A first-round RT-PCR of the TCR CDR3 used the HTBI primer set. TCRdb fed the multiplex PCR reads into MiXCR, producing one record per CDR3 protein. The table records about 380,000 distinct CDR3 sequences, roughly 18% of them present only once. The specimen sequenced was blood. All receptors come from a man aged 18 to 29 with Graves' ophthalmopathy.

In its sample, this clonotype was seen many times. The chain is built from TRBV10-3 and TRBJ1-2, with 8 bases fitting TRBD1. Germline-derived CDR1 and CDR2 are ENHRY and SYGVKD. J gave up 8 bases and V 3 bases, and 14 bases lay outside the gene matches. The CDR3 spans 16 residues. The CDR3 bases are TGTGCCATCAGTGACCGCATAGGACAGGGCGTTCAGGGCTACACCTTC. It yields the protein CAISDRIGQGVQGYTF.

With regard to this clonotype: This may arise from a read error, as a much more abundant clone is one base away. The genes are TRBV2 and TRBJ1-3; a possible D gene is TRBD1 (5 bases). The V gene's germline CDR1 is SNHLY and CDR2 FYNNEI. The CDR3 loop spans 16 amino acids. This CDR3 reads CASGDRGSNTGNTIYF. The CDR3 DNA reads TGTGCCAGCGGTGATCGGGGCAGCAACACTGGAAACACCATATATTTT.

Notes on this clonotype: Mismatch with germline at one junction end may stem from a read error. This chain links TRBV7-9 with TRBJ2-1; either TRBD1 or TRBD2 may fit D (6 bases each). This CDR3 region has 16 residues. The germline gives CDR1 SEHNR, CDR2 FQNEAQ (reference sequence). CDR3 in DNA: TGTGCCAGCAGTGAGGGGGGCCCCCCCACCTACGATGAGCAGTTCTTC. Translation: CASSEGGPPTYDEQFF.

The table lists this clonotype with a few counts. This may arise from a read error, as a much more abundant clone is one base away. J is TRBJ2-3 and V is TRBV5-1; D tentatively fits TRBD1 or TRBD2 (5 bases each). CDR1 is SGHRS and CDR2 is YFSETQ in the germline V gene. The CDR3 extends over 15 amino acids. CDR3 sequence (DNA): TGCGCCAGCAGCTATACCGGGACCGCAACAGGTACGCAGTATTTT. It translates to CASSYTGTATGTQYF.

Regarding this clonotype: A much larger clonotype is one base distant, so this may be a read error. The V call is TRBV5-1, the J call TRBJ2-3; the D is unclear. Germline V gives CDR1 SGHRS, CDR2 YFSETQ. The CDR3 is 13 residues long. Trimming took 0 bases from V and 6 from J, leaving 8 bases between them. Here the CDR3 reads CASSLGARDTQYF. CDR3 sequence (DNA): TGCGCCAGCAGCTTGGGAGCTCGGGATACGCAGTATTTT.

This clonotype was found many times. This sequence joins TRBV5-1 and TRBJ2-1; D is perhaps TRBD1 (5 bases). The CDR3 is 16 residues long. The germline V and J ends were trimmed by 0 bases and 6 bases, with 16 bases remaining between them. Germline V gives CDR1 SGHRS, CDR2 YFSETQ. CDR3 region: CASSLGDSPRVNEQFF. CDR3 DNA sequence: TGCGCCAGCAGCTTGGGCGACAGCCCTCGGGTCAATGAGCAGTTCTTC.

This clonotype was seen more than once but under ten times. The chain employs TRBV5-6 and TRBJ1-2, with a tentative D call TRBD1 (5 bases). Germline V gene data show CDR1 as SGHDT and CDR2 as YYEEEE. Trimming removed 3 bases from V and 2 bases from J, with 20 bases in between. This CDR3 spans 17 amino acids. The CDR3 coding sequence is TGTGCCAGCAGCTCCCGGCTGGGGGGGGATGGGAACTATGGCTACACCTTC. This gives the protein CASSSRLGGDGNYGYTF.

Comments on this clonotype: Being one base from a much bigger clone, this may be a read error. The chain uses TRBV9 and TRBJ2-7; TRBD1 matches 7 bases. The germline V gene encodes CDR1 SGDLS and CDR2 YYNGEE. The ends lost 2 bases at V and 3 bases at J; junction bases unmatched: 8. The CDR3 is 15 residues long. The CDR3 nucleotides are TGTGCCAGCAGCGTCCGGGACAGCCTTAGCTACGAGCAGTACTTC. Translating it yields CASSVRDSLSYEQYF. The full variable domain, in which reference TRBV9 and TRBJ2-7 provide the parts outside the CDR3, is DSGVTQTPKHLITATGQRVTLRCSPRSGDLSVYWYQQSLDQGLQFLIQYYNGEERAKGNILERFSAQQFPDLHSELNLSSLELGDSALYFCASSVRDSLSYEQYFGPGTRLTVT.

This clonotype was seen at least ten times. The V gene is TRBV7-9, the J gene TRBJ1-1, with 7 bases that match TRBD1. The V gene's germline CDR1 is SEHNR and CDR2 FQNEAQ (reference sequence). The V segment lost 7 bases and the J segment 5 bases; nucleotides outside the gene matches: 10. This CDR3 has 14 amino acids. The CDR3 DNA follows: TGTGCCAGCATCCCCCAGGGGGGTTGGACTGAAGCTTTCTTT. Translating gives CASIPQGGWTEAFF.

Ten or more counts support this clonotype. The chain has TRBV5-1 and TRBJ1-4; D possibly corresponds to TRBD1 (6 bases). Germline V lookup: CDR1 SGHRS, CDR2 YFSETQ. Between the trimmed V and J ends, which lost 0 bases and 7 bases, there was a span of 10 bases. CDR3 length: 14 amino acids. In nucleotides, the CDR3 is TGCGCCAGCAGCTTGGACAGGGAAGGTGAAAAACTGTTTTTT. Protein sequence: CASSLDREGEKLFF.

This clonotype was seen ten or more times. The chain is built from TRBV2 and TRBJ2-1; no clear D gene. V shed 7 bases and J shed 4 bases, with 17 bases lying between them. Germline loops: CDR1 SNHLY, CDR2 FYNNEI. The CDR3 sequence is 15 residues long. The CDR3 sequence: CASNWASGSYNEQFF. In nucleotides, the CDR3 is TGTGCCAGCAATTGGGCGTCGGGTAGTTACAATGAGCAGTTCTTC.

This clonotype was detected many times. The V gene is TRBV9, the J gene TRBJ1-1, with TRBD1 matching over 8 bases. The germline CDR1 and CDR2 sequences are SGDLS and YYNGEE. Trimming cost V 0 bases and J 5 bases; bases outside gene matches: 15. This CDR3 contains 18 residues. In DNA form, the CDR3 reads TGTGCCAGCAGCGTAGGTGGAGGTGTTCAGGGGGCAAGGACTGAAGCTTTCTTT. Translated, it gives CASSVGGGVQGARTEAFF.

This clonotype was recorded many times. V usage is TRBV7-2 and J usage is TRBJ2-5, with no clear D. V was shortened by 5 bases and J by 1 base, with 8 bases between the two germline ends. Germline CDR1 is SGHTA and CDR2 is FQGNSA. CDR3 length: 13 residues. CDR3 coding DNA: TGTGCCAGCAGCGGACGGGTCCAAGAGACCCAGTACTTC. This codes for CASSGRVQETQYF.